Listed here is a single TCR beta chain. The data were obtained in a study of cytomegalovirus exposure and HLA in healthy donors. This PCR relied on a set of 60 Vbeta primers and 13 Jbeta primers. TCRdb keeps only in-frame clones here, not all; method: immunoSEQ multiplex PCR. Reported are roughly 200,000 clones; the ten largest clones contain about 1%. This CDR3 is 15 amino acids long. After removal of 4 bases from V and 0 bases from J, the junction contained 2 bases not matched to a gene. CDR1 and CDR2 from the germline V gene are MNHNY and SVGAGI (reference sequence). The source is a girl aged 2 to 10 in good health and CMV-seropositive. Sequenced sample: PBMCs. This rearrangement joins TRBV6-6 to TRBJ2-3; 9 bases match TRBD1. CDR3 nucleotide sequence: TGTGCCAGCAGTTCCGGACAGGGGAGCACAGATACGCAGTATTTT. As protein: CASSSGQGSTDTQYF.